This T cell receptor beta chain was recovered during a study of cytomegalovirus exposure and HLA in healthy donors. PCR amplification relied on 60 Vbeta primers (plus 13 Jbeta primers). Assay: immunoSEQ multiplex PCR; the TCRdb copy retains only in-frame clones and omits some. The sample shows over 100,000 clones, around four fifths of them seen only once. Germline V gene lookup returns CDR1 LGHNT and CDR2 FRNRAP. J was trimmed by 3 bases and V by 6 bases; bases with no gene match: 6. The CDR3 contains 14 residues. As concerns this clone: Its antigen is not identified.

Study-wide findings and caveats: The study recorded 150 to 200 TCR beta chains that were cytomegalovirus-associated.

This chain links TRBV12-5 with TRBJ2-5, with 8 bases identical to TRBD2. This TCR derives from a male donor in good health and CMV-seronegative. The specimen was PBMCs. This CDR3 is CASGTGLGKETQYF. The CDR3 nucleotides read TGTGCTAGTGGGACGGGACTAGGAAAAGAGACCCAGTACTTC.